The rows below give T cell receptor beta chains drawn from one sample of a study of beta chain features in type 1 diabetes. Measured with immunoSEQ multiplex PCR; TCRdb has only the in-frame clones, and not every one. Here the sample spans hundreds of thousands of clones, roughly 12% being singletons. The sample comprised naive CD4+ T cells from blood. Receptors originate from a woman younger than 30 with type 1 diabetes. CDR3s leave out the opening cysteine and the closing phenylalanine or tryptophan.

length: 12; V: TRBV5-4; CDR3: ASSGILGSYGYT
length: 12; V: TRBV7-2; CDR3: ASSQGGRWYEQY
length: 13; V: TRBV5-4; CDR3: ASSLEPLAGNTIY
length: 13; V: TRBV4-2; CDR3: ASSQGQGLHEKLF
length: 11; V: TRBV9; CDR3: ASSVAPENEQF
length: 11; V: TRBV30; CDR3: AGTGLSGNTIY
length: 14; V: TRBV7-3; CDR3: ASSGQLAGRMETQY
length: 13; V: TRBV9; CDR3: ASSVEGSGGYEQY
length: 13; V: TRBV25-1; CDR3: ASSEATGPNTEAF
length: 12; V: TRBV10-3; CDR3: AISDQLQAGELF